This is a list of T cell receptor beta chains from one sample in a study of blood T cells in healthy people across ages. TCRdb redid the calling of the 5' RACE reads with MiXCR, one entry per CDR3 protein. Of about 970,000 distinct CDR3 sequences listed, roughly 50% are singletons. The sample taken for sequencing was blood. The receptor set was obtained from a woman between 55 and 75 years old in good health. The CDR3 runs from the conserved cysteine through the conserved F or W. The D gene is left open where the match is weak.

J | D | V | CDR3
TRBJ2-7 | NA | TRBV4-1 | CASSQEGRREQYF
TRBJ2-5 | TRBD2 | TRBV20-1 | CSAQAGGIGETQYF
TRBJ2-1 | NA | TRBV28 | CASSPPLLGPRRYNEQFF
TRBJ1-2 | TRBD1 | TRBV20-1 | CSASNLDRGGSNYGYTF
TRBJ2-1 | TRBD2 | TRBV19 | CASIDHLAANEQFF
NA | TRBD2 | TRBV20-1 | CSAKLGLAGTYEQYF
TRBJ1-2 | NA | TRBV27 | CASSFIPTNYGYTF
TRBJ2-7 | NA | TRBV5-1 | CATPLDALLHEQYF
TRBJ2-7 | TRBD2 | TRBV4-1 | CASSQGGLAFTYEQYF
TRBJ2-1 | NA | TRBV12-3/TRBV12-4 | CASNRAGEQFF
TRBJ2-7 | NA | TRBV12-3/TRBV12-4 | CASSLRAGEQYF
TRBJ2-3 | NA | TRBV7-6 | CASSSGGGNTDTQYF
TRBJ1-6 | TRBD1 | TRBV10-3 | CAISGDSFNSPLHF
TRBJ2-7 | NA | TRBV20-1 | CSALDTSYEQYF
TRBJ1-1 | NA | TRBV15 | CATSLHHRNTEAFF
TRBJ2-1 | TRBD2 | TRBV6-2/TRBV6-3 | CASSYSLAGGHNEQFF
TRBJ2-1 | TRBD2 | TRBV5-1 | CASSLQSGVTINEQFF
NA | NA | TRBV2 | CASAQSFYEQYF
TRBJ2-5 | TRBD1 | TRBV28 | CASSWTGTYQETQYF
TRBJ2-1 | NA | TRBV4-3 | CASSQDPGTYNEQFF
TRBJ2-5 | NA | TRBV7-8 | CASSYRRDLQETQYF
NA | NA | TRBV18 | CASSPLMSDSYEQYF